These 17 T cell receptor beta chains came from one sample sequenced in a study of OX40 agonist ivuxolimab in advanced cancers. TCRdb keeps only in-frame clones here, not all; method: immunoSEQ multiplex PCR. The sample consists of approximately 80,000 clones, less than 95% of them appearing once. The source was CD4+ or CD8+ T cells sorted from blood, collected in a trial of the OX40 agonist ivuxolimab. These receptors all come from an adult with an advanced solid tumor such as melanoma, head and neck, liver or kidney cancer.

The CDR3 region has the DNA TGTGCCAGCTCACCGGACAGGGATCCGTTCCCCATTCCCTACGAGCAGTACGTC. Protein: CASSPDRDPFPIPYEQYV. V usage is TRBV18 and J usage is TRBJ2-7; 8 positions agree with TRBD1. Looked up from germline, CDR1 is KGHSH and CDR2 is LQKENI. This CDR3 has 18 amino acids. V was pared by 3 bases and J by 2 bases, with 15 bases of the junction left unmatched.

This clone was observed a single time. The chain has TRBV27 and TRBJ1-5; D not resolved. Per the germline V gene, CDR1 is MNHEY and CDR2 is SMNVEV (reference sequence). Deletions cut 2 bases from V and 4 bases from J, with 6 bases between. The CDR3 length is 13 residues. The CDR3 DNA is TGTGCCAGCAGTTTAATGGATAATCAGCCCCAGCATTTT. This encodes CASSLMDNQPQHF.

This chain joins TRBV27 and TRBJ2-1; 9 bases are shared with TRBD1. This CDR3 contains 15 residues. CDR1 MNHEY and CDR2 SMNVEV come from the germline V gene (reference sequence). Germline trimming cut 6 bases from V and 1 base from J; bases unmatched to any gene: 4. The CDR3 loop is CASSPDRGSYNEQFF. Written as DNA, the CDR3 is TGTGCCAGCAGCCCCGACAGGGGGTCCTACAATGAGCAGTTCTTC.

With regard to this clone: The junction shows a germline mismatch at one end, possibly a read error. The chain employs TRBV27 and TRBJ1-2; 7 bases fit TRBD1. The CDR3 extends over 11 amino acids. Germline loops: CDR1 MNHEY, CDR2 SMNVEV (reference sequence). The DNA of the CDR3 is TGTGCCAGCAGGACAGGGAGTGGCCACACCTTC. This sequence encodes CASRTGSGHTF.

The chain couples TRBV5-4 to TRBJ2-7, with D maybe TRBD1 (5 bases). Germline assignment: CDR1 SGHNT and CDR2 YYREEE (reference sequence). V lost 2 bases, J lost 0 bases, and 6 bases lay in between. The CDR3 extends over 13 amino acids. CDR3 in DNA: TGTGCCAGCAGCTTTCAGGGCTCCTACGAGCAGTACTTC. Translated, it gives CASSFQGSYEQYF.

This chain uses TRBV5-8 with TRBJ2-1, with D possibly called TRBD1 or TRBD2 (5 bases each). This CDR3 is built from 14 residues. V gave up 2 bases and J gave up 7 bases, with 13 bases separating them. Germline assignment: CDR1 SGHTS and CDR2 YDEGEE. The CDR3, as DNA: TGTGCCAGCAGCTTCCCGGGGCCTCTGAATGAGCAGTTCTTC. This sequence encodes CASSFPGPLNEQFF.

This clone was seen a single time. This sequence joins TRBV27 and TRBJ1-1; 8 positions agree with TRBD1. Germline CDR1 reads MNHEY; CDR2 reads SMNVEV (reference sequence). V lost 8 bases to trimming and J lost 8 bases; unmatched junction nucleotides: 10. This CDR3 region has 13 residues. The CDR3 sequence is CASSGTGEIEAFF. CDR3 DNA: TGTGCCAGCTCCGGGACAGGCGAAATCGAAGCTTTCTTT.

CDR3 nucleotides: TGTGCCTGGGCCACAGCGGCGGCAGTTCATTTT. Its translation: CAWATAAAVHF. The V gene is TRBV30, the J gene TRBJ1-5; D is unresolved. Trimming shortened V by 5 bases and J by 16 bases, and 18 bases separated the two germline ends. Germline V gene lookup returns CDR1 GTSNPN and CDR2 SVGIG (reference sequence). The CDR3 sequence is 11 residues long.

With regard to this clone: Other nucleotide sequences in the sample specify the same CDR3. The chain couples TRBV28 to TRBJ2-5, with D uncertain. V lost 5 bases and J lost 2, with 3 bases in between. The V gene's germline CDR1 is MDHEN and CDR2 SYDVKM. The CDR3 has 11 residues. CDR3 sequence reads: CASSPQETQYF. The CDR3 region has the DNA TGTGCCAGCAGTCCACAAGAGACCCAGTACTTC.

The chain recombines TRBV15 with TRBJ2-7, with D perhaps matching TRBD1 or TRBD2 (5 bases each). Germline V CDR1 and CDR2: LNHNV, YYDKDF (reference sequence). The CDR3 is 16 amino acids. Trimming removed 0 bases from V and 2 bases from J, with 14 bases in between. The DNA for the CDR3 is TGTGCCACCAGCAGAGAGGGGACGGGGACCACCTACGAGCAGTACGTC. It is translated as CATSREGTGTTYEQYV.

The V and J genes are TRBV4-2 and TRBJ2-4; no definite D call. The ends were cut back, 4 bases at V and 0 bases at J, with 10 bases in the middle. Germline lookup yields CDR1 LGHNA and CDR2 YNFKEQ. The CDR3 covers 15 residues. CDR3 amino acids: CASSPSTLAKNIQYF. The CDR3 DNA reads TGTGCCAGCAGCCCGTCGACGCTAGCCAAAAACATTCAGTACTTC.

The chain joins TRBV9 to TRBJ1-2, with TRBD1 identical over 11 bases. CDR1 SGDLS and CDR2 YYNGEE come from the germline V gene. Unmatched junction bases numbered 10, after V lost 4 bases and J lost 2 bases. The CDR3 runs 17 residues. The CDR3 reads CASSHPLGQGGNYGYTF. CDR3 sequence (DNA): TGTGCCAGCAGCCACCCTTTGGGACAGGGGGGGAACTATGGCTACACCTTC.

V and J are TRBV27 and TRBJ2-1, with 9 bases aligning to TRBD2. CDR1 MNHEY and CDR2 SMNVEV come from the germline V gene (reference sequence). The CDR3 length is 14 residues. After removal of 4 bases from V and 10 bases from J, the junction contained 8 bases not matched to a gene. CDR3 nucleotides: TGTGCCAGCAGTTGGAGCGGGGGGTCCGGGGAGCAGTTCTTC. Translated: CASSWSGGSGEQFF.

This clone has only one observation. As DNA, the CDR3 is TGTGCCACCAGCCTCGGGACAGGGAGCCCCAACACTGAAGCTTTCTTT. Its translation is CATSLGTGSPNTEAFF. The chain combines TRBV15 with TRBJ1-1, with TRBD1 identical over 9 bases. The CDR3 covers 16 residues. With 5 bases clipped from V and 2 bases from J, the junction kept 9 bases outside the gene matches. Germline V gene lookup returns CDR1 LNHNV and CDR2 YYDKDF (reference sequence).

V usage is TRBV7-6 and J usage is TRBJ2-3; 11 bases map to TRBD2. The V segment lost 1 base and the J segment 0 bases; nucleotides outside the gene matches: 9. Germline CDR1 is SGHVS and CDR2 is FNYEAQ. The CDR3 has 19 amino acids. Here the CDR3 reads CASSLDLASGGTSTDTQYF. DNA for the CDR3: TGTGCCAGCAGCTTAGACTTGGCTAGCGGGGGGACTAGCACAGATACGCAGTATTTT. Filled out from reference TRBV7-6 and TRBJ2-3, the complete variable domain reads GAGVSQSPRYKVTKRGQDVALRCDPISGHVSLYWYRQALGQGPEFLTYFNYEAQQDKSGLPNDRFSAERPEGSISTLTIQRTEQRDSAMYRCASSLDLASGGTSTDTQYFGPGTRLTVL.

The gene calls are TRBV7-8 and TRBJ2-1; 9 bases agree with TRBD2. J lost 7 bases, V lost 1 base, and 5 bases had no gene match. Germline-derived CDR1 and CDR2 are SGHVS and FQNEAQ. This CDR3 is 15 amino acids long. DNA for the CDR3: TGTGCCAGCAGCTTAGTGGCGGGAGGGCGGAATGAGCAGTTCTTC. Encoded protein: CASSLVAGGRNEQFF.

In DNA, the CDR3 is TGCGCCAGCAGCGCCTTCGTTGGGGGCTACACCTTC. Protein product: CASSAFVGGYTF. The chain carries TRBV5-1 and TRBJ1-2; no firm D call. Germline CDR1 reads SGHRS; CDR2 reads YFSETQ. The V and J ends lost 4 bases and 8 bases respectively, with 12 bases between them. This CDR3 spans 12 amino acids.